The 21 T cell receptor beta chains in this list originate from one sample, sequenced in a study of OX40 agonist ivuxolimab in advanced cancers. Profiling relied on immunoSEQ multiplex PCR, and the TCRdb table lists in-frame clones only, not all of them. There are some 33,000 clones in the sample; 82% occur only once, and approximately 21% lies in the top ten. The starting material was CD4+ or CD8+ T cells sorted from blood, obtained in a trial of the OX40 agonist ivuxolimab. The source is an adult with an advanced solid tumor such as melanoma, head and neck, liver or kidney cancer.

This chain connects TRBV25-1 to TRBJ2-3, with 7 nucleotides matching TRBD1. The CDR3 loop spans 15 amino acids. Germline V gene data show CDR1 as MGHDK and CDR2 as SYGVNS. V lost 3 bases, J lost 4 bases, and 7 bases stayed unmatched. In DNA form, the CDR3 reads TGTGCCAGCAGTGATCGACAGGGTGGGGCAGATACGCAGTATTTT. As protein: CASSDRQGGADTQYF.

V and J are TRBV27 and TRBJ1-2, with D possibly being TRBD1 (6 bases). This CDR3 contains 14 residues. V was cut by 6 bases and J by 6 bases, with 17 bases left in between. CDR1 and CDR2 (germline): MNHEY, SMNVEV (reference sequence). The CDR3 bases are TGTGCCAGCAGGTTCGGGAGGGGGGGTAATGGCTACACCTTC. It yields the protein CASRFGRGGNGYTF.

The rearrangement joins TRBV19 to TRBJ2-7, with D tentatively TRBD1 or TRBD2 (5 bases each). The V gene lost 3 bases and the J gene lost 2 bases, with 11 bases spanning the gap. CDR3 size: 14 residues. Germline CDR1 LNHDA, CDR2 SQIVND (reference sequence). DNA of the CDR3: TGTGCCAGTAGTATCGAGCTGGGGGCCTACGAGCAGTACTTC. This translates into CASSIELGAYEQYF. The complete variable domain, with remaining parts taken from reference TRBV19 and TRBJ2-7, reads DGGITQSPKYLFRKEGQNVTLSCEQNLNHDAMYWYRQDPGQGLRLIYYSQIVNDFQKGDIAEGYSVSREKKESFPLTVTSAQKNPTAFYLCASSIELGAYEQYFGPGTRLTVT.

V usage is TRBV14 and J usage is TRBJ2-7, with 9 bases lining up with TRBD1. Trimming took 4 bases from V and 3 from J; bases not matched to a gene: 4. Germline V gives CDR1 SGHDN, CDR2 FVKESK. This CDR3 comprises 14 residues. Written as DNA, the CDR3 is TGTGCCAGCAGCCGGGGGGGACAGGGCTACGAGCAGTACTTC. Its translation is CASSRGGQGYEQYF.

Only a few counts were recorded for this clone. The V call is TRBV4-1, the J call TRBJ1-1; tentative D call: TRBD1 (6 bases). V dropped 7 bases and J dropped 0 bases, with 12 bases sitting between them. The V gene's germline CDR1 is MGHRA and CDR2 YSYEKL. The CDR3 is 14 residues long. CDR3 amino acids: CASNRDTMNTEAFF. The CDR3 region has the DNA TGCGCCAGCAACCGGGACACAATGAACACTGAAGCTTTCTTT.

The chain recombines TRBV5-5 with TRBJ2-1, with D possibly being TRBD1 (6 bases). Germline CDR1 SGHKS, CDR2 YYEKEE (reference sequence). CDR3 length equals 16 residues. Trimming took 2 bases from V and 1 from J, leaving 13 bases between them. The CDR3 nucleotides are TGTGCCAGCAGCTTAAGCCAGGGGCGTTCCTACAATGAGCAGTTCTTC. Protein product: CASSLSQGRSYNEQFF.

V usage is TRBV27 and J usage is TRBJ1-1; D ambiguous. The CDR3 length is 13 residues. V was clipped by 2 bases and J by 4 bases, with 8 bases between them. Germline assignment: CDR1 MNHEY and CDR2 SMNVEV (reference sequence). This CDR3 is CASSLTRITEAFF. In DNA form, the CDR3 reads TGTGCCAGCAGTTTAACAAGGATCACTGAAGCTTTCTTT.

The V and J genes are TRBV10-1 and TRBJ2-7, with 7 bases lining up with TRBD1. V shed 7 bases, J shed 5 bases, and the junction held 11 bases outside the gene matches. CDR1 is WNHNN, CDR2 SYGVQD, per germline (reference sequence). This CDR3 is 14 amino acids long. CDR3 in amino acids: CASNPDRASNEQYF. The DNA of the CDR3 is TGCGCCAGCAACCCTGACAGGGCGTCCAACGAGCAGTACTTC.

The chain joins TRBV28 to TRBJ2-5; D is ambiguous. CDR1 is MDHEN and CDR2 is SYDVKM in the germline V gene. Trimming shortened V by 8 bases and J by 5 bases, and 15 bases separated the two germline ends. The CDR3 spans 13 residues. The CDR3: CASAAVSWETQYF. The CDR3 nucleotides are TGTGCCAGCGCCGCGGTATCCTGGGAGACCCAGTACTTC.

CDR3 sequence reads: CASSLTDSYEQYF. The CDR3 DNA follows: TGTGCCAGCAGCTTAACTGACAGCTACGAGCAGTACTTC. This rearrangement joins TRBV7-9 to TRBJ2-7; a possible D gene is TRBD1 (5 bases). Germline-derived CDR1 and CDR2 are SEHNR and FQNEAQ (reference sequence). The CDR3 spans 13 residues. Deletions cut 2 bases from V and 3 bases from J, with 8 bases between.

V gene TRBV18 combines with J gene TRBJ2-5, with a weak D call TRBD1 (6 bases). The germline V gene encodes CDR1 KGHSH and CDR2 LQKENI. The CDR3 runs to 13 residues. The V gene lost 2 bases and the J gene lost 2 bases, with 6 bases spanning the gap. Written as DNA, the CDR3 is TGTGCCAGCTCACCAGGACAGCAAGAGACCCAGTACTTC. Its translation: CASSPGQQETQYF.

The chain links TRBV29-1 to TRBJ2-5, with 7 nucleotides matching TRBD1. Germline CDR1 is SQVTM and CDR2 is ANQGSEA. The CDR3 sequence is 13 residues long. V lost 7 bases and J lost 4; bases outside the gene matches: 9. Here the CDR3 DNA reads TGCAGCGAAAGACAGGGTGGTGGAGAGACCCAGTACTTC. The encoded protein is CSERQGGGETQYF.

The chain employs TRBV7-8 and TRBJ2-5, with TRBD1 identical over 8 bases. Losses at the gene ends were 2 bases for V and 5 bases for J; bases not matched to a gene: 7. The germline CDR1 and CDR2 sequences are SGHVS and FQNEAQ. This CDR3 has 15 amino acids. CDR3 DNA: TGTGCCAGCAGCTTATACGGACAGGGCCGGGAGACCCAGTACTTC. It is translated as CASSLYGQGRETQYF.

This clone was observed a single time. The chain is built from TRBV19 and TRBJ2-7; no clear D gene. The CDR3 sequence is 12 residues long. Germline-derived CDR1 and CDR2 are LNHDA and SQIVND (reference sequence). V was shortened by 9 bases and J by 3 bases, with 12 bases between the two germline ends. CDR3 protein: CASIRQNYEQYF. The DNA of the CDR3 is TGTGCCAGCATTAGGCAAAACTACGAGCAGTACTTC.

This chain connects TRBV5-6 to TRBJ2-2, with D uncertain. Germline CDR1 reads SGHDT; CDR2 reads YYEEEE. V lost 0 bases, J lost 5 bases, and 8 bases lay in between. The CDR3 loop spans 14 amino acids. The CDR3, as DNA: TGTGCCAGCAGCTTGGCCCAGCAGACCGGGGAGCTGTTTTTT. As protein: CASSLAQQTGELFF.

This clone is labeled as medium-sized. This CDR3 reads CASTLGVGAQHF. CDR3 nucleotides: TGTGCCAGCACCTTAGGCGTAGGGGCCCAGCATTTT. This sequence joins TRBV28 and TRBJ1-5, with D maybe TRBD1 (5 bases). The V end was cut by 7 bases, the J end by 11 bases, with 15 bases between. Germline CDR1 reads MDHEN; CDR2 reads SYDVKM. The CDR3 length is 12 residues.

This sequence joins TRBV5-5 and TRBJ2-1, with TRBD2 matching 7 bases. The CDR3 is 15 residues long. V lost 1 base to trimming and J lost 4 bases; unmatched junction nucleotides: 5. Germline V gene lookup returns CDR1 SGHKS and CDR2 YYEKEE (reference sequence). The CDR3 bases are TGTGCCAGCAGCTTGCGGCAGGGAGGGTACAATGAGCAGTTCTTC. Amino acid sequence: CASSLRQGGYNEQFF.

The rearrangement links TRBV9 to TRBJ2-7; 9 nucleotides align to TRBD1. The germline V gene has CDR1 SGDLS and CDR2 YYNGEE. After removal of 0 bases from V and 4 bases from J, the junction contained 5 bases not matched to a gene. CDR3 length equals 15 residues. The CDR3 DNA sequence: TGTGCCAGCAGCGTAGCCCCCGGGACAGGGTACGAGCAGTACTTC. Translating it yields CASSVAPGTGYEQYF.

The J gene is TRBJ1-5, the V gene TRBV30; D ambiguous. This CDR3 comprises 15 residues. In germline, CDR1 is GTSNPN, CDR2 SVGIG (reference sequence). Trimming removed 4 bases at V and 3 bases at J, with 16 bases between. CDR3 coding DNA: TGTGCCTGGACCTCCTCGGGCGGATTCAATCAGCCCCAGCATTTT. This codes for CAWTSSGGFNQPQHF.

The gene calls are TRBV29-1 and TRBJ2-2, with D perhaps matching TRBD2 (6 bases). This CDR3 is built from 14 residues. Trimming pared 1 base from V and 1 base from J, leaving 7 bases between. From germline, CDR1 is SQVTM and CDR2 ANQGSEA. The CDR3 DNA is TGCAGCGTTGAAGTTAGCGGGAACACCGGGGAGCTGTTTTTT. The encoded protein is CSVEVSGNTGELFF.

In nucleotides, the CDR3 is TGCGCCAGCAGTGGGTGGTCCTACAATGAGCAGTTCTTC. Translating gives CASSGWSYNEQFF. The chain links TRBV5-1 to TRBJ2-1; D ambiguous. CDR3 length equals 13 residues. Germline V gene data show CDR1 as SGHRS and CDR2 as YFSETQ. The V end lost 5 bases, the J end lost 1 base, and 7 bases lay between the germline ends.